This TCR beta chain stems from a study of beta chain features in type 1 diabetes. Overall study context: About 110,000,000 sorted cells were examined across all samples. General observations from the study: Significant though moderate, a shortening of TCRB CDR3s appeared in all four CD4+ subsets of Type 1 diabetes patients. VDJ junctions in type 1 diabetes patients carried more deletions and fewer insertions.

The whole isolated RNA underwent reverse transcription, so sequencing captured expressed TCRB transcripts. About 3.6 million reads were obtained on average from naive, central memory and regulatory T cell samples. Sequencing used immunoSEQ multiplex PCR; TCRdb keeps in-frame clones, though not all of them. This sample has over 650,000 clones, with over 13% found just once. CDR1 and CDR2 from the germline V gene are MNHEY and SVGAGI. The CDR3 has 12 residues. V was shortened by 5 bases and J by 10 bases, with 14 bases between the two germline ends. This clone was counted once. Its antigen remains unidentified. Sorted CD4+ subsets: naive, central memory, regulatory, stem cell-like memory (CD45RO/CCR7/CD25/CD127/CD95/CD27 panel).

The source material was naive CD4+ T cells from blood. The chain joins TRBV6-5 to TRBJ1-1; the D is unclear. This sequence originates from a man younger than 30 with type 1 diabetes. The CDR3 sequence is CASSAISWGAFF. As DNA, the CDR3 is TGTGCCAGCAGTGCGATCTCATGGGGAGCTTTCTTT.